This T cell receptor (beta chain) is from a study of CD8+ T cells in alopecia areata. Whole-study context: At a dose of 5 to 10 mg twice daily, oral tofacitinib was given to treated patients. General study points: The study also sequences resident alphabeta T cells of normal skin in scalp samples.

Treatment defined: oral pan-JAK inhibitor, 5-10 mg twice daily. CDR1 SGHDT and CDR2 YYEEEE come from the germline V gene. This CDR3 spans 15 amino acids. Trimming took 4 bases from V and 1 from J, leaving 14 bases between them. Extraction and reverse transcription of RNA yielded cDNA as the sequencing template. TCRdb keeps only in-frame clones here, not all; method: immunoSEQ multiplex PCR. In the table there are about 140,000 clones, 85% to 90% of which are singletons. As regards this clone: The antigen is not known.

V and J are TRBV5-6 and TRBJ1-2, with D uncertain. This receptor was identified in a human donor with alopecia areata. The sample here was CD8+ T cells sorted from blood, taken at week 4, from a patient treated with tofacitinib. In DNA, the CDR3 is TGTGCCAGCAGCCCGGTTGGCGTAAATAACTATGGCTACACCTTC. It specifies CASSPVGVNNYGYTF.